This is a list of T cell receptor beta chains from one sample in a study of cytomegalovirus exposure and HLA in healthy donors. Profiling relied on immunoSEQ multiplex PCR, and the TCRdb table lists in-frame clones only, not all of them. The data contain roughly 130,000 clones, around four fifths of them seen just once; the ten biggest clones take up 1% to 1.5%. Sample: PBMCs. These receptors originate from a male donor in good health and CMV-seropositive. CDR3s leave out the opening cysteine and the closing phenylalanine or tryptophan.

V,J,CDR3
TRBV6-5,TRBJ2-1,ASSYAGGINEQF
TRBV7-8,TRBJ2-7,ASSLELAGGPQY
TRBV6-5,TRBJ1-2,ASSYSLQWARYGYT
TRBV7-6,TRBJ2-7,ASSLGTLTSGRPEQY
TRBV6-5,TRBJ1-2,ASSSTGGLSGYT
TRBV6-5,TRBJ2-7,ASRPPGQGPEQY
TRBV29-1,TRBJ2-2,SAGTSGMNGELF
TRBV29-1,TRBJ2-1,SVRNNEQF
TRBV4-3,TRBJ1-4,ASSQFPDRGREKLF
TRBV6-6,TRBJ2-5,ASSSPQGSETQY
TRBV29-1,TRBJ1-6,SVDTGTGDSPLH
TRBV18,TRBJ1-1,ASSQTLTGAATEAF
TRBV29-1,TRBJ1-1,SAQDRGFEAF
TRBV13,TRBJ2-7,ASNLRGGQAAYEQY
TRBV6-5,TRBJ1-2,ASSTTGLTNYGYT
TRBV6-1,TRBJ2-3,ASSELAGSTDTQY
TRBV18,TRBJ2-1,ASSPLETGFVNEQF
TRBV28,TRBJ1-2,ASSLPGGSYGYT
TRBV6-5,TRBJ1-4,ASSLTASNEKLF
TRBV5-3,TRBJ2-1,ARSSARGGVRNEQF
TRBV9,TRBJ1-1,ASSQGSNTEAF
TRBV7-8,TRBJ2-7,ASSISRGTYEQY
TRBV5-1,TRBJ1-1,ASSLTTANTEAF
TRBV16,TRBJ1-1,ASSQTGTPYTEAF
TRBV18,TRBJ2-1,ASCPGEAIYNEQF
TRBV4-3,TRBJ2-7,ASSPPGQGPRGTSGSYEQY
TRBV2,TRBJ2-2,ASSGGAGGPGGELF
TRBV9,TRBJ2-3,ASSVNQAGGRTDTQY
TRBV6-1,TRBJ2-3,ASPLLAGRTDTQY
TRBV5-8,TRBJ2-7,ASSFSTGELREQY